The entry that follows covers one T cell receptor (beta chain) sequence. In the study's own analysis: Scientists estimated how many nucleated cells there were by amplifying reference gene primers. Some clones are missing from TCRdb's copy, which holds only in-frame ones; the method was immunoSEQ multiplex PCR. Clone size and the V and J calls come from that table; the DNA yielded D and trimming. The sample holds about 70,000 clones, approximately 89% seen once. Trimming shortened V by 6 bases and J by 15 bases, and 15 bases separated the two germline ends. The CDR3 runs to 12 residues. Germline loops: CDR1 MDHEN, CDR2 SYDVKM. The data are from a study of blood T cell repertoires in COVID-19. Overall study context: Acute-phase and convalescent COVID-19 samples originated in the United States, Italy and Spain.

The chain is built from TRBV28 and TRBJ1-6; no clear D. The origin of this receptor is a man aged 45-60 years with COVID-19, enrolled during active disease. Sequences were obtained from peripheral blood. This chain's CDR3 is CASRPQTAGLHF. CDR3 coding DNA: TGTGCCAGCAGGCCTCAAACCGCCGGCCTCCACTTT.